The next 32 T cell receptor beta chains were all read from a single sample in a study of regulatory T cells in long-lasting Graves disease. Time point in this sample: newly diagnosed GD, antithyroid drugs for less than 3 months. PBMC-derived RNA was used for the TCR library. To make TCR beta libraries, researchers used iRepertoire HTBI primers and Arm-PCR of CDR3 regions. TCRdb reprocessed the multiplex PCR reads via MiXCR and lists one record per CDR3 protein. The sample yields hundreds of thousands of distinct CDR3 sequences, around 12% seen once. This sample also appeared in a second study, on T cells in Graves' hyperthyroidism and ophthalmopathy.

Sequencing was performed on peripheral blood mononuclear cells (PBMCs), taken at new diagnosis, from a patient treated with antithyroid drugs. These TCRs come from a woman in her twenties or thirties with Graves disease.

In this sample, this clonotype turned up many times. This chain connects TRBV29-1 to TRBJ2-1; possible D gene TRBD2, 5 bases. Germline V gene sequence: CDR1 SQVTM, CDR2 ANQGSEA. This CDR3 contains 16 residues. V shed 4 bases and J shed 0 bases, with 16 bases lying between them. CDR3 coding DNA: TGCAGCGTTGGAGGGCACGTAGGGAGCTCCTACAATGAGCAGTTCTTC. Translated, it gives CSVGGHVGSSYNEQFF.

This clonotype was picked up many times. The CDR3 protein is CASRPNQNRGPPDTQYF. The CDR3 DNA follows: TGTGCCAGCAGACCCAATCAGAACAGGGGGCCCCCAGATACGCAGTATTTT. V and J are TRBV28 and TRBJ2-3; TRBD1 matches at 9 bases. This CDR3 has 17 residues. J gave up 4 bases and V 6 bases, and 14 bases lay outside the gene matches. Germline CDR1 reads MDHEN; CDR2 reads SYDVKM.

This clonotype has ten or more counts. The V gene is TRBV7-2, the J gene TRBJ2-7; D perhaps matches TRBD2 (6 bases). Germline CDR1 is SGHTA and CDR2 is FQGNSA. Trimming took 3 bases from V and 6 from J, leaving 15 bases between them. The CDR3 spans 14 residues. CDR3 residues: CASSFGSPPGEQYF. The CDR3 region has the DNA TGTGCCAGCAGCTTCGGGAGTCCCCCCGGCGAGCAGTACTTC.

This clonotype appeared a single time. A much larger clone differs from this one at a single base, so this may be a read error. This chain links TRBV19 with TRBJ2-2; D might be TRBD2 (5 bases). This CDR3 comprises 18 residues. Between the trimmed V and J ends, which lost 4 bases and 5 bases, there was a span of 23 bases. The V gene's germline CDR1 is LNHDA and CDR2 SQIVND (reference sequence). CDR3 in amino acids: CASSTVRVRGQFTGELFF. The CDR3 region has the DNA TGTGCCAGTAGTACTGTACGGGTTAGAGGGCAATTTACCGGGGAGCTGTTTTTT.

This chain uses TRBV19 with TRBJ1-1, with D unresolved. This CDR3 is built from 16 residues. Germline CDR1 is LNHDA and CDR2 is SQIVND (reference sequence). V was trimmed by 4 bases and J by 0 bases, leaving 15 bases between them. The CDR3 sequence: CASSSHVGRMNTEAFF. In nucleotides, the CDR3 is TGTGCCAGTAGTAGTCACGTGGGCCGGATGAACACTGAAGCTTTCTTT. Full variable domain (remainder filled in from reference TRBV19 and TRBJ1-1): DGGITQSPKYLFRKEGQNVTLSCEQNLNHDAMYWYRQDPGQGLRLIYYSQIVNDFQKGDIAEGYSVSREKKESFPLTVTSAQKNPTAFYLCASSSHVGRMNTEAFFGQGTRLTVV.

This clonotype occurred many times. The chain is built from TRBV11-3 and TRBJ2-1, with 9 bases aligning to TRBD2. This CDR3 has 20 residues. J was trimmed by 5 bases and V by 2 bases; bases with no gene match: 19. CDR1 and CDR2 from the germline V gene are SGHNT and YENEEA. The CDR3 DNA reads as TGTGCCAGCAGCTTAATGTTCCGTTACCCTAGCGGGACCGAACACAATGAGCAGTTCTTC. Translated: CASSLMFRYPSGTEHNEQFF.

In this sample, this clonotype turned up many times. This sequence joins TRBV7-3 and TRBJ2-7; TRBD2 matches at 7 bases. Trimming removed 1 base from V and 1 base from J; junction bases left unmatched: 4. Looked up from germline, CDR1 is SGHTA and CDR2 is FQGTGA. This CDR3 has 15 residues. CDR3 residues: CASSLSGSGSYEQYF. DNA of the CDR3: TGTGCCAGCAGCTTAAGCGGGAGTGGGTCCTACGAGCAGTACTTC.

This chain links TRBV28 with TRBJ2-7; TRBD2 agrees at 14 bases. Per germline, CDR1 MDHEN and CDR2 SYDVKM. This CDR3 has 19 residues. Trimming took 6 bases from V and 0 from J; bases not matched to a gene: 13. Here the CDR3 reads CASRSPWGLAGASSYEQYF. Here the CDR3 DNA reads TGTGCCAGCAGGTCACCGTGGGGACTAGCGGGGGCCAGCTCCTACGAGCAGTACTTC.

V is TRBV20-1 and J is TRBJ1-4; TRBD1 matches 9 bases. Germline V gene lookup returns CDR1 DFQATT and CDR2 SNEGSKA (reference sequence). There are 15 residues in the CDR3. J gave up 7 bases and V 0 bases, and 6 bases lay outside the gene matches. CDR3 nucleotide sequence: TGCAGTGCTAGAGATGCGGGACAGGGAGGTGAAAAACTGTTTTTT. Translated: CSARDAGQGGEKLFF.

This clonotype has at least ten counts. This chain links TRBV6-5 with TRBJ1-6; TRBD1 is a possible D gene (5 bases). This CDR3 is 15 amino acids long. The V gene's germline CDR1 is MNHEY and CDR2 SVGAGI. V lost 4 bases, J lost 6 bases, and 13 bases lay in between. The CDR3 coding sequence is TGTGCCAGCAGTTCAGTCCAGGGAGCTAATTCACCCCTCCACTTT. Translation gives CASSSVQGANSPLHF.

This clonotype has ten or more counts. The CDR3 loop reads CAWAGQGGTSYTF. In DNA, the CDR3 is TGTGCCTGGGCGGGACAGGGAGGGACGAGCTACACCTTC. The chain has TRBV30 and TRBJ1-2; 9 bases are a match to TRBD1. V dropped 5 bases and J dropped 9; count of bases not matched to a gene: 10. Germline CDR1 GTSNPN, CDR2 SVGIG (reference sequence). CDR3 size: 13 residues.

Only a few counts were recorded for this clonotype. This sequence joins TRBV29-1 and TRBJ2-1, with 9 bases matching TRBD2. The CDR3 extends over 13 amino acids. After removal of 7 bases from V and 9 bases from J, the junction contained 10 bases not matched to a gene. Germline CDR1 and CDR2: SQVTM and ANQGSEA. The CDR3 DNA is TGCAGCGGGTTTCCGGGACTAGCTGGTGAGCAGTTCTTC. Protein sequence: CSGFPGLAGEQFF.

This clonotype showed up just a few times. The chain couples TRBV9 to TRBJ2-5; 8 positions match TRBD1. Looked up from germline, CDR1 is SGDLS and CDR2 is YYNGEE. This CDR3 is 16 amino acids long. V gave up 4 bases and J gave up 1 base; unmatched junction bases: 9. CDR3 sequence: CASSPHGQGTQETQYF. The CDR3 nucleotides read TGTGCCAGCAGCCCACACGGACAGGGAACCCAAGAGACCCAGTACTTC.

The chain carries TRBV9 and TRBJ1-1; D is uncertain. The CDR3 covers 14 residues. Deletions cut 4 bases from V and 1 base from J, with 11 bases between. Germline CDR1 reads SGDLS; CDR2 reads YYNGEE. The CDR3 spells CASSPAPENTEAFF. CDR3 DNA: TGTGCCAGCAGCCCCGCCCCGGAGAACACTGAAGCTTTCTTT.

The rearrangement joins TRBV2 to TRBJ2-5, with TRBD1 identical over 9 bases. CDR3 length: 15 amino acids. The junction had 9 bases not matched to a gene; V was cut back by 6 bases and J by 4 bases. In germline, CDR1 is SNHLY, CDR2 FYNNEI. CDR3 residues: CASSQNTGGAETQYF. As DNA, the CDR3 is TGTGCCAGCAGCCAAAATACAGGGGGCGCAGAGACCCAGTACTTC.

This clonotype came up many times. The chain carries TRBV30 and TRBJ2-1, with unresolved D. Germline V gene sequence: CDR1 GTSNPN, CDR2 SVGIG (reference sequence). The CDR3 is 12 residues long. V was pared by 0 bases and J by 15 bases, with 15 bases between. CDR3 DNA: TGTGCCTGGAGTGTAGTGCCTACCATGGGGTTCTTC. This translates into CAWSVVPTMGFF.

In its sample, this clonotype was seen a few times. A much larger clone sits a single nucleotide away, making a read error possible. The rearrangement links TRBV28 to TRBJ2-1; maybe TRBD1 (6 bases). From germline, CDR1 is MDHEN and CDR2 SYDVKM. This CDR3 spans 13 amino acids. Trimming removed 4 bases at V and 15 bases at J, with 19 bases between. This CDR3 reads CASSSYRTVGMFF. As DNA, the CDR3 is TGTGCCAGCAGTTCCTATCGGACAGTTGGTATGTTCTTC.

This clonotype was seen ten or more times. The rearrangement uses TRBV27 and TRBJ1-5; D not certain. The V gene lost 3 bases and the J gene lost 6 bases, with 6 bases spanning the gap. Germline assignment: CDR1 MNHEY and CDR2 SMNVEV (reference sequence). CDR3 size: 12 residues. CDR3 sequence (DNA): TGTGCCAGCAGTTTTTGGGGTCAGCCCCAGCATTTT. Translated: CASSFWGQPQHF.

This clonotype was detected ten times or more. The V gene is TRBV2, the J gene TRBJ1-6, with D perhaps matching TRBD1 (5 bases). The CDR3 is 15 residues long. V was trimmed by 5 bases and J by 0 bases, leaving 8 bases between them. Germline V gene data show CDR1 as SNHLY and CDR2 as FYNNEI. CDR3 coding DNA: TGTGCCAGCAGTCGGGGCAGCTCCTATAATTCACCCCTCCACTTT. Encoded protein: CASSRGSSYNSPLHF.

This clonotype has a count of ten or more. The chain couples TRBV20-1 to TRBJ2-1; 11 bases align to TRBD1. The length of the CDR3 is 17 residues. V was clipped by 2 bases and J by 9 bases; unmatched bases: 15. Germline V lookup: CDR1 DFQATT, CDR2 SNEGSKA (reference sequence). DNA for the CDR3: TGCAGTGCTAGACCCCGAGACCGGGACAGGGGGATAGCTGAGCAGTTCTTC. Protein sequence: CSARPRDRDRGIAEQFF.

The chain has TRBV20-1 and TRBJ2-7, with 11 bases that match TRBD2. This CDR3 region has 15 residues. Germline CDR1 DFQATT, CDR2 SNEGSKA (reference sequence). With V trimmed by 5 bases and J by 7 bases, 13 bases remained unmatched. CDR3 in amino acids: CSAQRLAGTIREQYF. The CDR3, as DNA: TGCAGTGCTCAACGACTAGCGGGGACTATACGGGAGCAGTACTTC.

This clonotype was seen repeatedly, ten times or more. This chain connects TRBV4-1 to TRBJ1-1, with a weak D call TRBD1 (5 bases). The CDR3 length is 14 residues. CDR1 and CDR2 from the germline V gene are MGHRA and YSYEKL. The V end lost 5 bases, the J end lost 4 bases, and 14 bases lay between the germline ends. CDR3 protein: CASSGYEGPTEAFF. The CDR3, as DNA: TGCGCCAGCAGCGGATATGAGGGGCCCACTGAAGCTTTCTTT.

This clonotype occurred many times. This chain connects TRBV6-2 or TRBV6-3 to TRBJ2-7; D is perhaps TRBD1 or TRBD2 (5 bases each). This CDR3 has 16 residues. Trimming pared 4 bases from V and 0 bases from J, leaving 16 bases between. The V gene's germline CDR1 is MNHEY and CDR2 SVGEGT. CDR3: CASSSTGTVSSYEQYF. The CDR3 coding sequence is TGTGCCAGCAGTTCTACCGGGACCGTTAGCTCCTACGAGCAGTACTTC.

In its sample, this clonotype was seen many times. The chain recombines TRBV9 with TRBJ1-1, with D unresolved. The CDR3 totals 14 residues. Germline lookup yields CDR1 SGDLS and CDR2 YYNGEE. The V end lost 4 bases, the J end lost 5 bases, and 15 bases lay between the germline ends. The CDR3: CASSPGGSGTEAFF. The CDR3 bases are TGTGCCAGCAGCCCTGGCGGGTCGGGGACTGAAGCTTTCTTT.

A remark on this clonotype: Since a much larger clone is just one base distant, this may be a read error. This rearrangement joins TRBV10-3 to TRBJ1-2; D perhaps matches TRBD1 (6 bases). The CDR3 covers 14 residues. CDR1 is ENHRY and CDR2 is SYGVKD in the germline V gene. V lost 3 bases and J 7 bases, leaving 15 bases between the germline ends. CDR3 residues: CAISDRQGQGGYTF. DNA of the CDR3: TGTGCCATCAGTGACCGCCAGGGGCAGGGTGGCTACACCTTC.

This clonotype was picked up a small number of times. The J gene is TRBJ1-6, the V gene TRBV12-3 or TRBV12-4; D ambiguous. This CDR3 is built from 14 residues. The V and J ends lost 5 bases and 8 bases respectively, with 13 bases between them. CDR3 DNA: TGTGCCAGCAGTCCCTCCCGGACGCATTCACCCCTCCACTTT. Protein sequence: CASSPSRTHSPLHF.

This CDR3 is CASSEVSGNYEQYF. CDR3 DNA sequence: TGTGCCAGCAGTGAAGTTAGCGGGAACTACGAGCAGTACTTC. V usage is TRBV2 and J usage is TRBJ2-5; TRBD2 matches at 8 bases. The J call may be wrong; the DNA end is better matched by TRBJ2-7. The V gene's germline CDR1 is SNHLY and CDR2 FYNNEI. This CDR3 spans 14 amino acids.

This clonotype occurred a few times. The CDR3 sequence is CASSYSAGGPLEQYF. The CDR3 coding sequence is TGTGCCAGCAGTTATTCAGCGGGAGGGCCTCTCGAGCAGTACTTC. The chain has TRBV6-2 or TRBV6-3 and TRBJ2-7, with 10 bases matching TRBD2. The V gene's germline CDR1 is MNHEY and CDR2 SVGEGT. The CDR3 loop spans 15 amino acids. Trimming cost V 3 bases and J 6 bases; bases outside gene matches: 8.

The sample holds many counts of this clonotype. J is TRBJ1-2 and V is TRBV12-3 or TRBV12-4; 7 nucleotides line up with TRBD1. The CDR3 is 14 residues long. V gave up 6 bases and J gave up 2 bases; unmatched junction bases: 6. CDR3 coding DNA: TGTGCCAGCAGGCCACCGGGACAGAACTATGGCTACACCTTC. Translation: CASRPPGQNYGYTF.

Many counts were recorded for this clonotype. V and J are TRBV29-1 and TRBJ2-2; D remains unclear. From germline, CDR1 is SQVTM and CDR2 ANQGSEA. V was trimmed by 8 bases and J by 0 bases, leaving 10 bases between them. CDR3 length equals 13 residues. The DNA for the CDR3 is TGCAGCTCCCGGAATACGAACACCGGGGAGCTGTTTTTT. As protein: CSSRNTNTGELFF.

This clonotype was detected many times. The chain joins TRBV5-1 to TRBJ2-5; weak D call: TRBD2 (6 bases). The germline CDR1 and CDR2 sequences are SGHRS and YFSETQ. Between the trimmed V and J ends, which lost 3 bases and 1 base, there was a span of 10 bases. The CDR3 loop spans 14 amino acids. The CDR3 bases are TGCGCCAGCAGCTCCGGGAGTCTCCAAGAGACCCAGTACTTC. Translation gives CASSSGSLQETQYF. Combining the CDR3 with reference TRBV5-1 and TRBJ2-5 gives the whole variable domain KAGVTQTPRYLIKTRGQQVTLSCSPISGHRSVSWYQQTPGQGLQFLFEYFSETQRNKGNFPGRFSGRQFSNSRSEMNVSTLELGDSALYLCASSSGSLQETQYFGPGTRLLVL.

The rearrangement joins TRBV19 to TRBJ2-2, with D tentatively TRBD2 (5 bases). This CDR3 has 13 residues. Trimming cost V 6 bases and J 6 bases, with 11 bases left between them. Germline V gene lookup returns CDR1 LNHDA and CDR2 SQIVND (reference sequence). In DNA, the CDR3 is TGTGCCAGTAGCGGGATAGTTGCCGGGGAGCTGTTTTTT. Residues: CASSGIVAGELFF. The whole variable domain, remainder taken from reference TRBV19 and TRBJ2-2, is DGGITQSPKYLFRKEGQNVTLSCEQNLNHDAMYWYRQDPGQGLRLIYYSQIVNDFQKGDIAEGYSVSREKKESFPLTVTSAQKNPTAFYLCASSGIVAGELFFGEGSRLTVL.